Below, 27 T cell receptor beta chains from the same sample are listed, as sequenced in a study of control samples from healthy donors and cancer patients. The protocol was immunoSEQ multiplex PCR, while the TCRdb copy is restricted to in-frame clones and leaves out a portion. The table includes roughly 190,000 clones, 90% to 95% detected once. Sequenced input: blood. Receptors were obtained from a woman in her 30s in good health.

This chain joins TRBV7-9 and TRBJ2-4; the D is unclear. The ends were cut back, 0 bases at V and 0 bases at J, with 3 bases in the middle. The length of the CDR3 is 14 residues. Germline V gives CDR1 SEHNR, CDR2 FQNEAQ (reference sequence). CDR3 DNA: TGTGCCAGCAGCTTAGCCGTAGCCAAAAACATTCAGTACTTC. Its protein is CASSLAVAKNIQYF.

The V call is TRBV13, the J call TRBJ1-1; D not certain. CDR3 length: 15 residues. Germline lookup yields CDR1 PRHDT and CDR2 FYEKMQ (reference sequence). V lost 0 bases and J 1 base, leaving 9 bases between the germline ends. In nucleotides, the CDR3 is TGTGCCAGCAGCTTAGGAACCGACGGGAACACTGAAGCTTTCTTT. Protein: CASSLGTDGNTEAFF.

CDR3 sequence: CASSYSRGRGEKLFF. For the CDR3, the DNA is TGTGCCAGCAGTTACTCCAGGGGGCGCGGTGAAAAACTGTTTTTT. V is TRBV6-5 and J is TRBJ1-4, with 8 bases that match TRBD1. Germline V gives CDR1 MNHEY, CDR2 SVGAGI. The V gene end was trimmed by 0 bases and the J gene end by 7 bases; junction bases not matched to a gene: 4. CDR3 length equals 15 residues.

The chain couples TRBV29-1 to TRBJ2-7, with D perhaps matching TRBD1 (6 bases). The length of the CDR3 is 11 residues. Germline V gene data show CDR1 as SQVTM and CDR2 as ANQGSEA. V lost 4 bases to trimming and J lost 2 bases, with 6 bases between them. CDR3 sequence: CSVGDTYEQYF. Here the CDR3 DNA reads TGCAGCGTTGGGGACACCTACGAGCAGTACTTC.

This rearrangement joins TRBV27 to TRBJ2-7, with 7 bases lining up with TRBD1. CDR3 size: 13 residues. V trimming: 1 base; J trimming: 6 bases; junction bases outside the gene matches: 3. The germline V gene has CDR1 MNHEY and CDR2 SMNVEV (reference sequence). CDR3: CASSLWGQSEQYF. Written as DNA, the CDR3 is TGTGCCAGCAGTTTATGGGGACAGTCCGAGCAGTACTTC.

The chain recombines TRBV7-9 with TRBJ2-5; unclear D gene. The CDR3 is made up of 13 amino acids. Germline CDR1 is SEHNR and CDR2 is FQNEAQ (reference sequence). V lost 2 bases and J 3 bases, leaving 7 bases between the germline ends. DNA for the CDR3: TGTGCCAGCAGCTTATCGCTAAAAGAGACCCAGTACTTC. The encoded protein is CASSLSLKETQYF. Using reference TRBV7-9 and TRBJ2-5 for the parts outside the CDR3, the full variable domain is DTGVSQNPRHKITKRGQNVTFRCDPISEHNRLYWYRQTLGQGPEFLTYFQNEAQLEKSRLLSDRFSAERPKGSFSTLEIQRTEQGDSAMYLCASSLSLKETQYFGPGTRLLVL.

Comment on this clone: Other DNA sequences from this sample encode an identical CDR3 as well. The rearrangement uses TRBV15 and TRBJ1-6; D is unclear. The CDR3 extends over 14 amino acids. Germline-derived CDR1 and CDR2 are LNHNV and YYDKDF (reference sequence). Trimming left V 1 base short and J 4 bases short, with 5 bases between. DNA for the CDR3: TGTGCCACCAGCAGAGGGGGATATAATTCACCCCTCCACTTT. It encodes CATSRGGYNSPLHF.

This clone has a handful of counts. The chain is built from TRBV7-2 and TRBJ1-6; the D is unclear. V was pared by 3 bases and J by 7 bases, with 10 bases between. CDR1 and CDR2 from the germline V gene are SGHTA and FQGNSA. This CDR3 comprises 14 residues. CDR3 sequence (DNA): TGTGCCAGCAGCTTCAGCCGAGGGAATTCACCCCTCCACTTT. It is translated as CASSFSRGNSPLHF.

The genes are TRBV27 and TRBJ1-6, with D perhaps matching TRBD1 (6 bases). This CDR3 is 14 amino acids long. V lost 6 bases and J 0 bases, leaving 6 bases between the germline ends. Per the germline V gene, CDR1 is MNHEY and CDR2 is SMNVEV (reference sequence). CDR3 nucleotide sequence: TGTGCCAGCAGGGACAGCTCCTATAATTCACCCCTCCACTTT. Its protein product is CASRDSSYNSPLHF.

V and J are TRBV11-2 and TRBJ1-5; TRBD1 might be the D (5 bases). The CDR3 loop spans 15 amino acids. Germline V gives CDR1 SGHAT, CDR2 FQNNGV. Between the trimmed V and J ends, which lost 5 bases and 0 bases, there was a span of 11 bases. The CDR3 here is CASSQGRYSNQPQHF. For the CDR3, the DNA is TGTGCCAGCAGCCAGGGACGGTATAGCAATCAGCCCCAGCATTTT.

This clone was picked up a small number of times. Other DNA sequences in the same sample also yield this CDR3. V is TRBV10-1 and J is TRBJ1-1, with unresolved D. The V gene's germline CDR1 is WNHNN and CDR2 SYGVQD (reference sequence). The ends were cut back, 2 bases at V and 1 base at J, with 5 bases in the middle. CDR3 length equals 13 residues. CDR3 amino acids: CASSEGWNTEAFF. The CDR3 coding sequence is TGCGCCAGCAGTGAGGGTTGGAACACTGAAGCTTTCTTT.

This clone was observed once. This sequence joins TRBV5-6 and TRBJ2-2, with 7 bases matching TRBD2. V lost 0 bases, J lost 4 bases, and 6 bases stayed unmatched. Per the germline V gene, CDR1 is SGHDT and CDR2 is YYEEEE. This CDR3 spans 16 amino acids. This CDR3 reads CASSLGAGEGTGELFF. The CDR3 DNA sequence: TGTGCCAGCAGCTTGGGGGCGGGGGAAGGCACCGGGGAGCTGTTTTTT. The variable domain in full, completed from reference TRBV5-6 and TRBJ2-2, reads DAGVTQSPTHLIKTRGQQVTLRCSPKSGHDTVSWYQQALGQGPQFIFQYYEEEERQRGNFPDRFSGHQFPNYSSELNVNALLLGDSALYLCASSLGAGEGTGELFFGEGSRLTVL.

J is TRBJ1-2 and V is TRBV19; a possible D gene is TRBD1 (6 bases). The CDR3 totals 14 residues. Trimming took 3 bases from V and 4 from J, leaving 12 bases between them. From germline, CDR1 is LNHDA and CDR2 SQIVND (reference sequence). CDR3 sequence reads: CASSILGGGYGYTF. As DNA, the CDR3 is TGTGCCAGTAGTATCCTGGGAGGGGGCTATGGCTACACCTTC.

In regard to this clone: The same CDR3 also results from other DNA sequences found in this sample. The CDR3 reads CASSEGGAPDYGYTF. The DNA for the CDR3 is TGTGCCAGCAGTGAAGGGGGGGCACCCGACTATGGCTACACCTTC. The chain uses TRBV2 and TRBJ1-2; D may be TRBD1 (6 bases). The germline gives CDR1 SNHLY, CDR2 FYNNEI. V gave up 1 base and J gave up 3 bases, with 12 bases separating them. The CDR3 has 15 amino acids.

The V and J genes are TRBV28 and TRBJ2-3; a weak D match, TRBD2 (6 bases). The V end lost 3 bases, the J end lost 6 bases, and 10 bases lay between the germline ends. The CDR3 has 13 amino acids. Germline values: CDR1 MDHEN, CDR2 SYDVKM. The CDR3 here is CASSFLARDTQYF. In nucleotides, the CDR3 is TGTGCCAGCAGTTTCCTAGCGCGGGATACGCAGTATTTT.

The J gene is TRBJ1-1, the V gene TRBV19, with 7 bases that match TRBD1. The germline CDR1 and CDR2 sequences are LNHDA and SQIVND (reference sequence). CDR3 length: 9 residues. V dropped 7 bases and J dropped 10; count of bases not matched to a gene: 0. In DNA form, the CDR3 reads TGTGCCAGTACAGGGGGAGCTTTCTTT. This gives the protein CASTGGAFF.

About this clone itself: The junction differs from germline at one of its ends, possibly a read error. This chain uses TRBV7-7 with TRBJ2-1, with TRBD2 matching 7 bases. This CDR3 spans 15 amino acids. CDR1 and CDR2 (germline): SSHAT, FNYEAQ (reference sequence). The CDR3 coding sequence is TGTGCTAGCAGCCCCTTAGCGGGCTCCTACAATGAGCAGTTCTTC. Residues: CASSPLAGSYNEQFF.

The CDR3 coding sequence is TGTGCCAGCAGCTCTGACAGGGCGGGTGGCTACACCTTC. It yields the protein CASSSDRAGGYTF. The gene calls are TRBV11-1 and TRBJ1-2; 7 bases match TRBD1. This CDR3 region has 13 residues. The V gene's germline CDR1 is SGHAT and CDR2 FQDESV (reference sequence). Trimming took 4 bases from V and 7 from J; bases not matched to a gene: 6.

V and J are TRBV2 and TRBJ2-5; D not certain. Trimming shortened V by 3 bases and J by 7 bases, and 12 bases separated the two germline ends. Germline V gene lookup returns CDR1 SNHLY and CDR2 FYNNEI. The CDR3 spans 13 residues. The CDR3 DNA sequence: TGTGCCAGCAGTGAGTGGGGATCAGGGACCCAGTACTTC. Encoded protein: CASSEWGSGTQYF.

In the case of this clone: This CDR3 is also generated by other DNA sequences in the sample. The chain uses TRBV18 and TRBJ2-7; 11 nucleotides match TRBD1. The CDR3 consists of 15 residues. Germline V gives CDR1 KGHSH, CDR2 LQKENI. V was pared by 0 bases and J by 2 bases, with 0 bases of the junction left unmatched. The CDR3 DNA follows: TGTGCCAGCTCACCACCGGGACAGGGGGCCTACGAGCAGTACTTC. It encodes CASSPPGQGAYEQYF.

On this clone itself: The sample holds other DNA sequences that translate to the same CDR3. J is TRBJ2-3 and V is TRBV11-2, with TRBD2 identical over 8 bases. The CDR3 contains 14 residues. After removal of 1 base from V and 3 bases from J, the junction contained 0 bases not matched to a gene. Germline lookup yields CDR1 SGHAT and CDR2 FQNNGV. CDR3 bases: TGTGCCAGCAGCTTAGCGGGGGGGACAGATACGCAGTATTTT. Amino acids: CASSLAGGTDTQYF. The variable domain in full, with the rest retrieved from reference TRBV11-2 and TRBJ2-3, is EAGVAQSPRYKIIEKRQSVAFWCNPISGHATLYWYQQILGQGPKLLIQFQNNGVVDDSQLPKDRFSAERLKGVDSTLKIQPAKLEDSAVYLCASSLAGGTDTQYFGPGTRLTVL.

The rearrangement joins TRBV6-5 to TRBJ2-1, with D hard to call. Trimming stripped 7 bases from V and 4 bases from J, with 5 bases between. Germline-derived CDR1 and CDR2 are MNHEY and SVGAGI. This CDR3 spans 11 amino acids. The CDR3 DNA follows: TGTGCCAGCATTCCTTACAATGAGCAGTTCTTC. Translation: CASIPYNEQFF.

The genes are TRBV7-8 and TRBJ1-1, with D uncertain. Germline V CDR1 and CDR2: SGHVS, FQNEAQ. The CDR3 loop spans 9 amino acids. The CDR3 DNA reads as TGTGGTTGGGGAACTGAAGCTTTCTTT. Its translation is CGWGTEAFF.

This clone has only one observation. The chain joins TRBV7-6 to TRBJ1-6; D possibly corresponds to TRBD1 (5 bases). V was cut by 2 bases and J by 2 bases, with 7 bases left in between. This CDR3 comprises 15 residues. Germline V gene sequence: CDR1 SGHVS, CDR2 FNYEAQ. CDR3 DNA sequence: TGTGCCAGCAGCTTACGACAGACCTATAATTCACCCCTCCACTTT. Translation: CASSLRQTYNSPLHF.

The V and J genes are TRBV28 and TRBJ1-1; D is undetermined. The CDR3 is 11 residues long. Germline V gene sequence: CDR1 MDHEN, CDR2 SYDVKM. V was clipped by 7 bases and J by 1 base, with 4 bases between them. CDR3 DNA: TGTGCCAGCAATGGGAACACTGAAGCTTTCTTT. As protein: CASNGNTEAFF.

This chain uses TRBV5-6 with TRBJ1-5; D unresolved. V was shortened by 0 bases and J by 0 bases, with 10 bases between the two germline ends. The CDR3 totals 16 residues. Looked up from germline, CDR1 is SGHDT and CDR2 is YYEEEE. Here the CDR3 DNA reads TGTGCCAGCAGCTTGGGCGGAATCTATAGCAATCAGCCCCAGCATTTT. Translating it yields CASSLGGIYSNQPQHF.

The J gene is TRBJ1-4, the V gene TRBV19; D gene ambiguous. Germline lookup yields CDR1 LNHDA and CDR2 SQIVND (reference sequence). The V end lost 0 bases, the J end lost 4 bases, and 6 bases lay between the germline ends. CDR3 size: 14 residues. The chain's CDR3 is CASSIDFSNEKLFF. The CDR3 DNA reads TGTGCCAGTAGTATAGATTTCAGTAATGAAAAACTGTTTTTT.